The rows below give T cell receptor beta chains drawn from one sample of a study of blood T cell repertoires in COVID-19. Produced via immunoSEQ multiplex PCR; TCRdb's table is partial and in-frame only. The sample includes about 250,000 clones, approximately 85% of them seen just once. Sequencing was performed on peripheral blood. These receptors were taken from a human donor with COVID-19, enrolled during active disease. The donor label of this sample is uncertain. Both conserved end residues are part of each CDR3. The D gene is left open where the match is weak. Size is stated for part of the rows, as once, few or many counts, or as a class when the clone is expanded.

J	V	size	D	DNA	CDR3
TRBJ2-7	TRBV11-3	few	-	TGTGCCAGCAGCCCCGACAGCTCCTACGAGCAGTACTTC	CASSPDSSYEQYF
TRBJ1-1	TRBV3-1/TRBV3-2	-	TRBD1	TGTGCCAGCAGCCAAGTAACAGGGGGCAAGGAGGAAGCTTTCTTT	CASSQVTGGKEEAFF
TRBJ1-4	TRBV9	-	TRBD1	TGTGCCAGCAGCGAAGGGACAGGAGGCTTTGAAAAACTGTTTTTT	CASSEGTGGFEKLFF
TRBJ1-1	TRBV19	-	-	TGTGCCAGTAGTATCTTCGGGGTATTGAACACTGAAGCTTTCTTT	CASSIFGVLNTEAFF
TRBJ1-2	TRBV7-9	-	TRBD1	TGTGCCAGCAGGAAGCCGGGACAGGGAAGTCGAGTAGTAGGTGGCTACACCTTC	CASRKPGQGSRVVGGYTF
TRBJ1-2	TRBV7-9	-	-	TGTGCCAGCAGCTCCTCGACAGGCTTCGGCTACACCTTC	CASSSSTGFGYTF
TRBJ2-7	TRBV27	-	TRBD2	TGTGCCACCACCTCCGGGACTAGCGGGAAAAACGAGCAGTACTTC	CATTSGTSGKNEQYF
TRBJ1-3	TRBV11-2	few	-	TGTGCCAGCGGGACTTTCTCTGGAAACACCATATATTTT	CASGTFSGNTIYF
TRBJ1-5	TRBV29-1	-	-	TGCAGCGTTGCCGGCCGGGATAGCAATCAGCCCCAGCATTTT	CSVAGRDSNQPQHF
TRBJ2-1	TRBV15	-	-	TGTGCCACCAGCAGAGATTTGGCGGCCGCCAGGGTCGGTGAGCAGTTCTTC	CATSRDLAAARVGEQFF
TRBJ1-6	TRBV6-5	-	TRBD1	TGTGCCAGCAGTTACTTCCAGGGGGCATCTCAAACCCTCCACTTT	CASSYFQGASQTLHF
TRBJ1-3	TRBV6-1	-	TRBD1	TGTGCCAGCAGTGAAGCCCGGGACAGCGGCGTCCGAAACACCATATATTTT	CASSEARDSGVRNTIYF
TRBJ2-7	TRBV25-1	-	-	TGTGCCAGCAGTGAAGACCAGGGACTCTACGAGCAGTACTTC	CASSEDQGLYEQYF
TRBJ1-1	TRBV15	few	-	TGTGCCACCAGCAGTGACTTAGGTCCTCAGAACCCGAACACTGAAGCTTTCTTT	CATSSDLGPQNPNTEAFF
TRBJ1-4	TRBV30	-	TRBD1	TGTGCCTGGACACAGGGGGTAGGAAAACTGTTTTTT	CAWTQGVGKLFF
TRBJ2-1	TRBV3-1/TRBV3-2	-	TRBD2	TGTGCCAGCAGCCCCAGCGGGATGTCCTACAATGAGCAGTTCTTC	CASSPSGMSYNEQFF
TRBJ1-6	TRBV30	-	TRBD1	TGTGCCTCCCGGGACAGGGATAATTCACCCCTCCACTTT	CASRDRDNSPLHF